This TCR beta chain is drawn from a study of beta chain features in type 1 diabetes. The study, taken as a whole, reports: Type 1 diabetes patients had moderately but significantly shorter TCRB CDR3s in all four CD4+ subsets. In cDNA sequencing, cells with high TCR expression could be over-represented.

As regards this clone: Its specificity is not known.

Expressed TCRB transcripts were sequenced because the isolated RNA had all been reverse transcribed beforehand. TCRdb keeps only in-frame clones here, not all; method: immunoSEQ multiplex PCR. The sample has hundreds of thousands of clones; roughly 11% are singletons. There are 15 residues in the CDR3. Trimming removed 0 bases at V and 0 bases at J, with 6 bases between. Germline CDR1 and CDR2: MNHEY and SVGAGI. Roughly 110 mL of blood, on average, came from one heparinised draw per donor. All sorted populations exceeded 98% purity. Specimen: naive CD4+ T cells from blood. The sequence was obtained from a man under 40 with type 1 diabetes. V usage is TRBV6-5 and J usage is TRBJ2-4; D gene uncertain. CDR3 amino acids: CASSYSAVAKNIQYF. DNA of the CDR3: TGTGCCAGCAGTTACTCTGCAGTAGCCAAAAACATTCAGTACTTC.